This TCR beta chain was captured in a study of brain metastases from non-small cell lung cancer. J lost 2 bases, V lost 6 bases, and 6 bases had no gene match. The CDR3 runs to 15 residues. Germline V gene sequence: CDR1 ENHRY, CDR2 SYGVKD. Measured with immunoSEQ multiplex PCR; TCRdb has only the in-frame clones, and not every one. The sample holds about a thousand clones, approximately 88% seen once. This chain uses TRBV10-3 with TRBJ1-2, with 10 positions matching TRBD1. The specimen sequenced was tumor-adjacent normal tissue. The TCR was taken from a donor over 35 with non-small cell lung cancer. The CDR3 loop reads CAIRPGTGVNYGYTF. The DNA for the CDR3 is TGTGCCATCAGGCCCGGGACAGGGGTCAACTATGGCTACACCTTC.